Below are 13 T cell receptor beta chains sequenced from a single sample in a study of CD8+CD57+ T cells in acquired aplastic anemia. By flow cytometry, patients selected for sequencing had shown an expansion of CD8+CD57+ cells. Profiling of TCR beta VDJ combinations and CDR3 sequences used genomic DNA as template. One entry per CDR3 protein, called by TCRdb with MiXCR from the reads. The sample has some 170,000 distinct CDR3 sequences, under 55% seen once. The source material was sorted CD4+, CD8+, or CD8+CD57+ T cells (not recorded which) from PBMCs. The receptors originated from a human donor with aplastic anemia.

The chain couples TRBV5-1 to TRBJ2-7; possibly TRBD2 for D (6 bases). The V gene lost 4 bases and the J gene lost 0 bases, with 11 bases spanning the gap. Germline V gene sequence: CDR1 SGHRS, CDR2 YFSETQ. The CDR3 is 14 residues long. The CDR3 spells CASSPAGSSYEQYF. The CDR3, as DNA: TGCGCCAGCAGCCCAGCCGGGAGCTCCTACGAGCAGTACTTC.

V gene TRBV9 combines with J gene TRBJ2-3; possible D gene TRBD1, 5 bases. V dropped 5 bases and J dropped 8 bases, with 18 bases sitting between them. The CDR3 spans 14 residues. CDR1 SGDLS and CDR2 YYNGEE come from the germline V gene. CDR3 sequence reads: CASRPGWGAGTQYF. Written as DNA, the CDR3 is TGTGCCAGCAGACCCGGGTGGGGCGCAGGTACGCAGTATTTT.

This clonotype has ten or more counts. The gene calls are TRBV7-2 and TRBJ1-6; 7 bases are shared with TRBD1. J gave up 9 bases and V 1 base, and 6 bases lay outside the gene matches. Germline V CDR1 and CDR2: SGHTA, FQGNSA. This CDR3 is built from 15 residues. CDR3 nucleotide sequence: TGTGCCAGCAGCTTAGGACAGGGCTTAAGTTCACCCCTCCACTTT. Translated: CASSLGQGLSSPLHF.

About this clonotype itself: One junction end disagrees with the germline gene, perhaps due to a read error. V usage is TRBV7-6 and J usage is TRBJ2-1; the D call may be TRBD1 or TRBD2 (5 bases each). This CDR3 comprises 16 residues. Germline lookup yields CDR1 SGHVS and CDR2 FNYEAQ. Here the CDR3 DNA reads TGTGTCAGCAGCTTGAGGCCGGGGCAGGGTGGCAATGAGCAGTTCTTC. This gives the protein CVSSLRPGQGGNEQFF. The whole variable domain, filled in from reference TRBV7-6 and TRBJ2-1, reads GAGVSQSPRYKVTKRGQDVALRCDPISGHVSLYWYRQALGQGPEFLTYFNYEAQQDKSGLPNDRFSAERPEGSISTLTIQRTEQRDSAMYRCVSSLRPGQGGNEQFFGPGTRLTVL.

This clonotype appeared a few times. The chain links TRBV10-3 to TRBJ2-7, with D maybe TRBD1 (5 bases). Trimming took 2 bases from V and 6 from J, leaving 14 bases between them. CDR3 size: 14 residues. The germline CDR1 and CDR2 sequences are ENHRY and SYGVKD. CDR3 amino acids: CAISETQASGEQYF. The DNA of the CDR3 is TGTGCCATCAGTGAGACACAGGCCTCGGGCGAGCAGTACTTC.

Written as DNA, the CDR3 is TGCAGTGCTAGAGATCTTGCAGATACGCAGTATTTT. It specifies CSARDLADTQYF. The rearrangement links TRBV20-1 to TRBJ2-3; D is unclear. CDR3 length equals 12 residues. Trimming left V 0 bases short and J 4 bases short, with 5 bases between. CDR1 is DFQATT and CDR2 is SNEGSKA in the germline V gene (reference sequence).

This clonotype was recorded many times. The rearrangement joins TRBV29-1 to TRBJ2-7; maybe TRBD1 (5 bases). The CDR3 length is 11 residues. Germline CDR1 and CDR2: SQVTM and ANQGSEA. V was trimmed by 6 bases and J by 6 bases, leaving 12 bases between them. CDR3 region: CSVRVVGEQYF. The CDR3 DNA follows: TGCAGCGTCAGGGTCGTCGGCGAGCAGTACTTC.

In the case of this clonotype: A much larger clonotype is one base distant, so this may be a read error. This CDR3 is CASSNSDGNTDAFF. The CDR3 DNA is TGTGCCAGCAGCAATTCGGACGGCAACACTGACGCTTTCTTT. V usage is TRBV3-1 and J usage is TRBJ1-1; D is unclear. This CDR3 has 14 amino acids. Germline V CDR1 and CDR2: LGHDT, YNNKEL (reference sequence).

Only a few counts were recorded for this clonotype. The chain is built from TRBV4-1 and TRBJ1-5, with no clear D. Germline V CDR1 and CDR2: MGHRA, YSYEKL. The CDR3 length is 19 residues. The ends were cut back, 0 bases at V and 5 bases at J, with 23 bases in the middle. The CDR3 region is CASSQDMPSFRPWDQPQHF. CDR3 nucleotide sequence: TGCGCCAGCAGCCAAGACATGCCCTCCTTTAGACCATGGGATCAGCCCCAGCATTTT.

This clonotype was detected only a few times. The chain employs TRBV7-9 and TRBJ1-4, with a possible D match to TRBD1 (5 bases). The CDR3 has 14 residues. Trimming took off 1 base at V and 12 bases at J, with 15 bases between the two ends. In germline, CDR1 is SEHNR, CDR2 FQNEAQ (reference sequence). The CDR3 region has the DNA TGTGCCAGCAGCTTAGATCGGGGGATCGGGGAACTGTTTTTT. Amino acid sequence: CASSLDRGIGELFF.

The chain combines TRBV10-3 with TRBJ2-2; the D is unclear. This CDR3 has 12 residues. Germline CDR1 reads ENHRY; CDR2 reads SYGVKD. V gave up 3 bases and J gave up 9 bases, with 8 bases separating them. CDR3: CAISDSLRELFF. The CDR3 nucleotides read TGTGCCATCAGTGACTCGTTGCGGGAGCTGTTTTTT.

This clonotype has only one observation. The chain links TRBV20-1 to TRBJ2-5; no clear D. CDR1 and CDR2 from the germline V gene are DFQATT and SNEGSKA (reference sequence). The CDR3 has 15 amino acids. The V gene lost 6 bases and the J gene lost 5 bases, with 22 bases spanning the gap. The chain's CDR3 is CSADIRGDPKETQYF. As DNA, the CDR3 is TGCAGTGCCGACATTCGTGGCGATCCAAAGGAGACCCAGTACTTC.

Turning to this clonotype: A read error may produce the germline difference seen at one junction end. CDR3 sequence: CASSGLPSDGNEQFF. CDR3 nucleotide sequence: TGTGCCAGCAGTGGATTGCCTAGCGATGGGAATGAGCAGTTTTTC. The J gene is TRBJ2-1, the V gene TRBV25-1, with a possible D match to TRBD2 (6 bases). CDR1 is MGHDK, CDR2 SYGVNS, per germline. The length of the CDR3 is 15 residues.